Below, 32 T cell receptor beta chains from the same sample are listed, as sequenced in a study of blood T cell repertoires in COVID-19. The assay was immunoSEQ multiplex PCR, and TCRdb's table has in-frame clones only and misses some. The sample holds 450,000 or so clones; about 90% are singletons and the top ten take more than 0.55%. The sequencing input was PBMCs or T cells enriched from blood (not recorded which). The receptor source for this set is a man between 18 and 29 years old who had recovered from COVID-19.

V and J are TRBV5-4 and TRBJ1-6; 8 bases fit TRBD1. Germline CDR1 and CDR2: SGHNT and YYREEE (reference sequence). This CDR3 region has 17 residues. The J segment lost 3 bases and the V segment lost 4 bases, leaving 9 bases of the junction unmatched. CDR3 nucleotide sequence: TGTGCCAGCAGCCCCTGGACAGGGTTCGGCTATAATTCACCCCTCCACTTT. Amino acid sequence: CASSPWTGFGYNSPLHF.

The CDR3 here is CAWRGTGQTEAFF. The CDR3 nucleotides read TGTGCCTGGAGGGGGACAGGGCAAACTGAAGCTTTCTTT. The rearrangement uses TRBV30 and TRBJ1-1, with TRBD1 matching over 9 bases. CDR1 GTSNPN and CDR2 SVGIG come from the germline V gene (reference sequence). The length of the CDR3 is 13 residues. Unmatched junction bases numbered 4, after V lost 3 bases and J lost 5 bases.

The rearrangement uses TRBV5-4 and TRBJ2-6, with 8 bases that match TRBD1. Germline V gives CDR1 SGHNT, CDR2 YYREEE (reference sequence). V lost 0 bases, J lost 0 bases, and 2 bases stayed unmatched. This CDR3 spans 17 amino acids. In nucleotides, the CDR3 is TGTGCCAGCAGCTTGGGGACAGGGATCTCTGGGGCCAACGTCCTGACTTTC. It translates to CASSLGTGISGANVLTF.

The V call is TRBV27, the J call TRBJ1-1; 9 bases map to TRBD1. V shed 2 bases, J shed 1 base, and the junction held 5 bases outside the gene matches. Germline lookup yields CDR1 MNHEY and CDR2 SMNVEV (reference sequence). The CDR3 is 16 residues long. The CDR3 DNA follows: TGTGCCAGCAGTTTAATTCCGGGACAGGGGAACACTGAAGCTTTCTTT. Translation gives CASSLIPGQGNTEAFF.

This clone appeared once. This chain connects TRBV5-5 to TRBJ2-1; possibly TRBD1 for D (6 bases). The germline V and J ends were trimmed by 6 bases and 5 bases, with 21 bases remaining between them. The CDR3 runs to 16 residues. Germline V gives CDR1 SGHKS, CDR2 YYEKEE (reference sequence). The DNA of the CDR3 is TGTGCCAGCACCAATGAACGGGACACCTACAACAATGAGCAGTTCTTC. This codes for CASTNERDTYNNEQFF.

This clone has a single count. The rearrangement uses TRBV28 and TRBJ1-4, with D uncertain. The germline V gene encodes CDR1 MDHEN and CDR2 SYDVKM. Trimming removed 5 bases at V and 7 bases at J, with 8 bases between. CDR3 length: 12 residues. CDR3 residues: CASSEVFEKLFF. CDR3 nucleotides: TGTGCCAGCAGTGAGGTCTTTGAAAAACTGTTTTTT.

The sample holds one count of this clone. This chain joins TRBV19 and TRBJ2-7; no firm D call. CDR1 is LNHDA, CDR2 SQIVND, per germline (reference sequence). Trimming took 8 bases from V and 7 from J, leaving 18 bases between them. This CDR3 comprises 13 residues. The CDR3 region has the DNA TGTGCCAGTTCTGGCCCCCGAGGTTGGGAGCAGTACTTC. This encodes CASSGPRGWEQYF.

V is TRBV24-1 and J is TRBJ2-7; 10 bases fit TRBD1. V was clipped by 4 bases and J by 6 bases; unmatched bases: 8. This CDR3 is 15 amino acids long. Germline lookup yields CDR1 KGHDR and CDR2 SFDVKD. The CDR3, as DNA: TGTGCCACCAGTGACAAGTGGGACAGGGGCGGCGAGCAGTACTTC. Its protein is CATSDKWDRGGEQYF.

This chain links TRBV2 with TRBJ1-1; D is unclear. V dropped 1 base and J dropped 10 bases, with 7 bases sitting between them. The CDR3 has 11 amino acids. Germline lookup yields CDR1 SNHLY and CDR2 FYNNEI. This chain's CDR3 is CASSEVVRAFF. CDR3 bases: TGTGCCAGCAGTGAAGTAGTGAGAGCTTTCTTT.

This clone was recorded only once. The genes are TRBV5-6 and TRBJ1-2; 10 nucleotides match TRBD1. Germline CDR1 SGHDT, CDR2 YYEEEE. The trim removed 4 bases at V and 3 bases at J, leaving 12 bases unmatched. The CDR3 spans 17 residues. In nucleotides, the CDR3 is TGTGCCAGCAGCCCACCCCGCGGGACAGGGGAGGACTATGGCTACACCTTC. It translates to CASSPPRGTGEDYGYTF.

This chain uses TRBV5-1 with TRBJ1-2, with 8 nucleotides matching TRBD1. The germline gives CDR1 SGHRS, CDR2 YFSETQ. The CDR3 runs 15 residues. Unmatched junction bases numbered 8, after V lost 4 bases and J lost 3 bases. CDR3 sequence reads: CASSTSGGADYGYTF. The CDR3 DNA is TGCGCCAGCAGCACCTCAGGGGGCGCGGACTATGGCTACACCTTC.

The V and J genes are TRBV10-3 and TRBJ2-1; the D gene is possibly TRBD1 (6 bases). Germline V gives CDR1 ENHRY, CDR2 SYGVKD. This CDR3 spans 13 amino acids. V was pared by 6 bases and J by 4 bases, with 10 bases between. CDR3 sequence: CAISSGEYNEQFF. DNA for the CDR3: TGTGCCATCAGCTCAGGGGAGTACAATGAGCAGTTCTTC.

The V call is TRBV7-3, the J call TRBJ2-7; TRBD2 might be the D (5 bases). The CDR3 contains 12 residues. Trimming cost V 4 bases and J 5 bases, with 9 bases left between them. Germline V gene data show CDR1 as SGHTA and CDR2 as FQGTGA. Written as DNA, the CDR3 is TGTGCCAGCAGCTGCACTAGTGACGAGCAGTACTTC. Translation: CASSCTSDEQYF. Full variable domain (remainder filled in from reference TRBV7-3 and TRBJ2-7): GAGVSQTPSNKVTEKGKYVELRCDPISGHTALYWYRQSLGQGPEFLIYFQGTGAADDSGLPNDRFFAVRPEGSVSTLKIQRTERGDSAVYLCASSCTSDEQYFGPGTRLTVT.

DNA of the CDR3: TGTGCCAGTAGTAAAGGAGGGAATTGGATGAACACTGAAGCTTTCTTT. It codes for CASSKGGNWMNTEAFF. V gene TRBV19 combines with J gene TRBJ1-1; D gene unclear. Germline CDR1 LNHDA, CDR2 SQIVND (reference sequence). There are 16 residues in the CDR3. Trimming stripped 4 bases from V and 0 bases from J, with 15 bases between.

The CDR3 nucleotides read TGTGCCAGCAGTTTTACAGGGAGAGGGAATGCGAACACTGAAGCTTTCTTT. Residues: CASSFTGRGNANTEAFF. V and J are TRBV7-9 and TRBJ1-1; tentative D call: TRBD1 (6 bases). With 6 bases removed from V and 1 base from J, the gap between germline ends came to 21 bases. Looked up from germline, CDR1 is SEHNR and CDR2 is FQNEAQ (reference sequence). The CDR3 spans 17 residues.

The chain carries TRBV19 and TRBJ1-5; 12 positions agree with TRBD1. The germline gives CDR1 LNHDA, CDR2 SQIVND (reference sequence). The CDR3 runs 16 residues. V gave up 7 bases and J gave up 7 bases; unmatched junction bases: 11. CDR3 in DNA: TGTGCCAGTAATCAAAGGGACAGGGGGCGTCAGCAGCCCCAGCATTTT. This encodes CASNQRDRGRQQPQHF.

CDR3 region: CASSYWGTGDETQYF. As DNA, the CDR3 is TGTGCCAGCAGTTACTGGGGGACAGGGGATGAGACCCAGTACTTC. The chain recombines TRBV6-2 or TRBV6-3 with TRBJ2-5, with 10 nucleotides matching TRBD1. CDR3 length: 15 residues. Trimming at V came to 1 base and at J to 5 bases, leaving 4 bases not matched to a gene. Germline V lookup: CDR1 MNHEY, CDR2 SVGEGT.

In this sample, this clone turned up once. This sequence joins TRBV27 and TRBJ2-5; weak D call: TRBD1 (6 bases). With 10 bases removed from V and 0 bases from J, the gap between germline ends came to 12 bases. The CDR3 sequence is 13 residues long. Germline V CDR1 and CDR2: MNHEY, SMNVEV (reference sequence). CDR3 residues: CATAGTNQETQYF. CDR3 nucleotides: TGTGCCACCGCCGGGACAAACCAAGAGACCCAGTACTTC.

This chain joins TRBV19 and TRBJ1-1; 10 positions agree with TRBD1. Germline V gene sequence: CDR1 LNHDA, CDR2 SQIVND (reference sequence). V was pared by 6 bases and J by 4 bases, with 14 bases of the junction left unmatched. The CDR3 runs 17 residues. DNA of the CDR3: TGTGCCAGTAGCGGCCTAGGGACAGGGGAAGGGGGCACTGAAGCTTTCTTT. This sequence encodes CASSGLGTGEGGTEAFF.

This clone was recorded once. V gene TRBV10-2 combines with J gene TRBJ2-1; D might be TRBD2 (5 bases). V was pared by 2 bases and J by 9 bases, with 11 bases between. There are 13 residues in the CDR3. Looked up from germline, CDR1 is WSHSY and CDR2 is SAAADI. CDR3 region: CASSETSSFEQFF. In nucleotides, the CDR3 is TGCGCCAGCAGTGAGACTAGTTCCTTTGAGCAGTTCTTC.

The chain joins TRBV19 to TRBJ1-4, with 9 bases aligning to TRBD1. The CDR3 extends over 17 amino acids. The V gene end was trimmed by 5 bases and the J gene end by 7 bases; junction bases not matched to a gene: 14. CDR1 and CDR2 (germline): LNHDA, SQIVND (reference sequence). CDR3 sequence: CASSADRGAGGGEKLFF. CDR3 DNA sequence: TGTGCCAGTAGTGCCGACAGGGGGGCAGGAGGGGGTGAAAAACTGTTTTTT.

This clone appeared a single time. CDR3 residues: CASSQRGRAFDEQFF. The CDR3 nucleotides are TGTGCCAGCAGCCAAAGGGGGAGGGCTTTTGATGAGCAGTTCTTC. The genes are TRBV3-1 (or the pseudogene TRBV3-2) and TRBJ2-1; D is possibly TRBD2 (7 bases). Per the germline V gene, CDR1 is LGHDT and CDR2 is YNNKEL (reference sequence). The V gene lost 2 bases and the J gene lost 8 bases, with 16 bases spanning the gap. The CDR3 is 15 amino acids.

The chain carries TRBV3-1 (or the pseudogene TRBV3-2) and TRBJ2-5; TRBD2 is a possible D gene (6 bases). The CDR3 contains 13 residues. V was shortened by 6 bases and J by 5 bases, with 13 bases between the two germline ends. Germline values: CDR1 LGHDT, CDR2 YNNKEL (reference sequence). The DNA of the CDR3 is TGTGCCAGCAGTCCGACCCTAGCGGAGACCCAGTACTTC. This codes for CASSPTLAETQYF.

The J gene is TRBJ2-3, the V gene TRBV11-1; 9 bases match TRBD2. V gave up 3 bases and J gave up 4 bases; unmatched junction bases: 2. Germline values: CDR1 SGHAT, CDR2 FQDESV (reference sequence). This CDR3 comprises 14 residues. As DNA, the CDR3 is TGTGCCAGCAGCTTTGGCGGGGGGGCAGATACGCAGTATTTT. It codes for CASSFGGGADTQYF.

The rearrangement links TRBV6-5 to TRBJ2-7, with TRBD2 identical over 7 bases. The junction had 5 bases not matched to a gene; V was cut back by 3 bases and J by 3 bases. The CDR3 spans 14 residues. CDR1 and CDR2 from the germline V gene are MNHEY and SVGAGI. The chain's CDR3 is CASSYAGDGYEQYF. The CDR3 nucleotides are TGTGCCAGCAGTTATGCGGGAGACGGCTACGAGCAGTACTTC.

The chain uses TRBV5-1 and TRBJ1-1; possibly TRBD1 for D (5 bases). The CDR3 is made up of 14 amino acids. Germline values: CDR1 SGHRS, CDR2 YFSETQ. With 2 bases removed from V and 1 base from J, the gap between germline ends came to 9 bases. The CDR3 bases are TGCGCCAGCAGCTTCGTTCAGGGGAACACTGAAGCTTTCTTT. Protein: CASSFVQGNTEAFF.

The CDR3 sequence is CAWSLGQGKYNEQYF. CDR3 in DNA: TGTGCCTGGAGTTTAGGACAGGGAAAGTACAACGAGCAGTACTTC. The rearrangement uses TRBV30 and TRBJ2-7, with 8 bases lining up with TRBD1. The CDR3 has 15 residues. CDR1 is GTSNPN and CDR2 is SVGIG in the germline V gene (reference sequence). The J segment lost 5 bases and the V segment lost 2 bases, leaving 11 bases of the junction unmatched.

Turning to this clone: This sample also contains other DNA sequences that code for the same CDR3. This chain uses TRBV9 with TRBJ2-1; TRBD2 aligns across 12 bases. Germline loops: CDR1 SGDLS, CDR2 YYNGEE. J was trimmed by 7 bases and V by 0 bases; bases with no gene match: 5. The CDR3 contains 16 residues. The chain's CDR3 is CASSVAPTSGSNEQFF. CDR3 sequence (DNA): TGTGCCAGCAGCGTAGCCCCGACTAGCGGGAGTAATGAGCAGTTCTTC.

The chain couples TRBV12-3 or TRBV12-4 to TRBJ1-6; no clear D gene. The germline V and J ends were trimmed by 7 bases and 6 bases, with 10 bases remaining between them. This CDR3 comprises 13 residues. The CDR3 is CASTRLGNSPLHF. CDR3 in DNA: TGTGCCAGCACGAGACTTGGTAATTCACCCCTCCACTTT.

The J gene is TRBJ1-4, the V gene TRBV5-4; D is undetermined. Germline CDR1 is SGHNT and CDR2 is YYREEE (reference sequence). The CDR3 totals 14 residues. The V gene lost 0 bases and the J gene lost 8 bases, with 11 bases spanning the gap. CDR3 in DNA: TGTGCCAGCAGCTTGGCGGGAGGAGGAGAAAAACTGTTTTTT. Translating it yields CASSLAGGGEKLFF.

The chain couples TRBV6-5 to TRBJ2-7, with D maybe TRBD2 (7 bases). Germline CDR1 is MNHEY and CDR2 is SVGAGI. This CDR3 region has 14 residues. The V end lost 9 bases, the J end lost 2 bases, and 17 bases lay between the germline ends. CDR3 sequence: CASAGARSPYEQYF. CDR3 sequence (DNA): TGTGCCAGTGCGGGGGCCAGAAGCCCCTACGAGCAGTACTTC.

The chain has TRBV6-5 and TRBJ2-7; 9 nucleotides line up with TRBD1. The CDR3 consists of 14 residues. The V gene's germline CDR1 is MNHEY and CDR2 SVGAGI. V gave up 3 bases and J gave up 3 bases; unmatched junction bases: 3. The DNA of the CDR3 is TGTGCCAGCAGTTATGGGACAGGGAACTACGAGCAGTACTTC. This translates into CASSYGTGNYEQYF.